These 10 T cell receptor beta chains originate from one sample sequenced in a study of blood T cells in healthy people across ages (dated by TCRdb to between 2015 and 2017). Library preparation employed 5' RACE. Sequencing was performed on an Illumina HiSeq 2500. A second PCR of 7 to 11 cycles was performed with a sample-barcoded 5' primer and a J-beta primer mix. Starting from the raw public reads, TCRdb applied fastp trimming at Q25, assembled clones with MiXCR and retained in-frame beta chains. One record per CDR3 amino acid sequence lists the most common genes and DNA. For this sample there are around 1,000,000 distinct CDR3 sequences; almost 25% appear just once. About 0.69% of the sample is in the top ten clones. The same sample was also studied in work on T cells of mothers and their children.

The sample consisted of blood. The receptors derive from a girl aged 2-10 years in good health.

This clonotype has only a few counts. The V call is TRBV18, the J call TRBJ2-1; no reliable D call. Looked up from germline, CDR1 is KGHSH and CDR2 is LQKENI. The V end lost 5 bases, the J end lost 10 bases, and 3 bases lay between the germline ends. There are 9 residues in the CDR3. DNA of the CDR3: TGTGCCAGCTCAGAAGAGCAGTTCTTC. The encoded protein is CASSEEQFF.

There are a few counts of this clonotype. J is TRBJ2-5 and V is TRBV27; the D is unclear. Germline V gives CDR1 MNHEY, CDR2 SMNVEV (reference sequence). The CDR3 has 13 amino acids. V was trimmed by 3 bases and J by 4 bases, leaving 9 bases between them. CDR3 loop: CASSFWSGETQYF. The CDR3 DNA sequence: TGTGCCAGCAGTTTCTGGTCCGGAGAGACCCAGTACTTC.

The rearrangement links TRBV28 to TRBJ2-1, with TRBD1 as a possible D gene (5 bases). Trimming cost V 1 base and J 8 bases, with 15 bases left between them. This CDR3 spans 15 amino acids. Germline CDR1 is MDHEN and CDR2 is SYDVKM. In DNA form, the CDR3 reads TGTGCCAGCAGTTTATTAACAGGAGCCGCGGATGAGCAGTTCTTC. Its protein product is CASSLLTGAADEQFF.

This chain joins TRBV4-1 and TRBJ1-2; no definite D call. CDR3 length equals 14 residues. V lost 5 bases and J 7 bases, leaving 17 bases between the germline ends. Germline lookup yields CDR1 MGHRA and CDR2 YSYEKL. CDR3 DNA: TGCGCCAGCAGCAGGAATTTCGAGGCTGGTGGCTACACCTTC. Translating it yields CASSRNFEAGGYTF.

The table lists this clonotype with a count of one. Here the CDR3 reads CASSPGTGVISSYNEQFF. DNA of the CDR3: TGTGCCAGCAGCCCCGGGACAGGGGTTATAAGCTCCTACAATGAGCAGTTCTTC. The V gene is TRBV9, the J gene TRBJ2-1; 10 bases map to TRBD1. Germline CDR1 reads SGDLS; CDR2 reads YYNGEE. This CDR3 is built from 18 residues. The trim removed 4 bases at V and 0 bases at J, leaving 10 bases unmatched.

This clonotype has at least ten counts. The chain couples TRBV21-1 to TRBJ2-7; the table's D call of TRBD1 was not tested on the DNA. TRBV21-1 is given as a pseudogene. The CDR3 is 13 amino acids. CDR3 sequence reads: CASSKRDRDEQYF. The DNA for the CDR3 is TGTGCCAGCAGCAAGAGGGACAGGGACGAGCAGTACTTC.

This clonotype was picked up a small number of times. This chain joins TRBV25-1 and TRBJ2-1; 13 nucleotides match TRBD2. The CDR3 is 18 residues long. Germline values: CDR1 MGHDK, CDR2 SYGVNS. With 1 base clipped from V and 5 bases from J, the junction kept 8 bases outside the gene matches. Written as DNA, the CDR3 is TGTGCCAGCAGTGAATTTTTCATGGGACTAGCGGGAAACAATGAGCAGTTCTTC. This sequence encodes CASSEFFMGLAGNNEQFF.

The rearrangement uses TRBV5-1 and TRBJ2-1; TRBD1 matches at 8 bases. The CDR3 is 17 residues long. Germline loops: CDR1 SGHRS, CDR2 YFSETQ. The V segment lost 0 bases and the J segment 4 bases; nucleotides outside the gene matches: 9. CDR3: CASSLEGPTGAYNEQFF. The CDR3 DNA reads TGCGCCAGCAGCTTGGAAGGGCCGACAGGGGCGTACAATGAGCAGTTCTTC.

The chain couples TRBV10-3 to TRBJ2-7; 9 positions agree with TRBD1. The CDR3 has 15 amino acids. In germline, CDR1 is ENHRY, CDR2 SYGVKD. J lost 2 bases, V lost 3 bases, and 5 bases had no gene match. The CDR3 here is CAISDRDRVPYEQYF. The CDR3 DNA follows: TGTGCCATCAGTGATCGGGACAGGGTGCCCTACGAGCAGTACTTC.

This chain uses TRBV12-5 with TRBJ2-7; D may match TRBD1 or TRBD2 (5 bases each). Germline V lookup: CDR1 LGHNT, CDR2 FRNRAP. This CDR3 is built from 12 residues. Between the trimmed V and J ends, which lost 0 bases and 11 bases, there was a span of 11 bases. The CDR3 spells CASGLVGENEYF. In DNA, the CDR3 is TGTGCTAGTGGTTTGGTGGGGGAGAACGAGTACTTC.